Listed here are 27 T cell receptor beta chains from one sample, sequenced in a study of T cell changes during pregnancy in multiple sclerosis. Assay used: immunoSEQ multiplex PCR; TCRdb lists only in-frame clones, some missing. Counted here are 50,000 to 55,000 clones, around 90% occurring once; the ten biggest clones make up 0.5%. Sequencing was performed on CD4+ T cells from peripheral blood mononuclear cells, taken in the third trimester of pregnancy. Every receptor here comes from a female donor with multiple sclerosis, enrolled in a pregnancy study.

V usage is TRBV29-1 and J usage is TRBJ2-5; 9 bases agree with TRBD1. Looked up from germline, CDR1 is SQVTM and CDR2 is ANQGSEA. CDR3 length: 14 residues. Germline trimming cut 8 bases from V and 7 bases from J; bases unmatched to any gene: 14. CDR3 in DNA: TGCAGCTCCTCAGTGGACAGGGGAGGGGTGACCCAGTACTTC. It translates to CSSSVDRGGVTQYF.

The CDR3: CASSSNNQGKLGYTF. In DNA form, the CDR3 reads TGTGCCAGCAGCTCGAACAACCAGGGAAAGCTCGGCTACACCTTC. The chain is built from TRBV7-9 and TRBJ1-2, with TRBD1 as a possible D gene (5 bases). Per the germline V gene, CDR1 is SEHNR and CDR2 is FQNEAQ (reference sequence). This CDR3 contains 15 residues. The V and J ends lost 4 bases and 8 bases respectively, with 20 bases between them.

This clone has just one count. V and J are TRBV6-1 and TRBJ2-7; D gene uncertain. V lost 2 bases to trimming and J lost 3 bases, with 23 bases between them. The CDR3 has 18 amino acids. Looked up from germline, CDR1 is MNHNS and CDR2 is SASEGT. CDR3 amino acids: CASSEPLGWPMAVYEQYF. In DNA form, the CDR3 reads TGTGCCAGCAGTGAACCACTGGGCTGGCCCATGGCCGTCTACGAGCAGTACTTC.

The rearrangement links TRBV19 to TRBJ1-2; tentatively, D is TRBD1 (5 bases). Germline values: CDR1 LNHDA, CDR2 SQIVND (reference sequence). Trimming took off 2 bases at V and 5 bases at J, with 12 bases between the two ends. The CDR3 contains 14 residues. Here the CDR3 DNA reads TGTGCCAGTAGTATAAAGGGCCAGGGATATGGCTACACCTTC. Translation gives CASSIKGQGYGYTF.

CDR3 DNA: TGTGCCAGCAGCGTAGAAGCTCTTAGCTCCTACGAGCAGTACTTC. Translated, it gives CASSVEALSSYEQYF. This chain links TRBV9 with TRBJ2-7, with D hard to call. V was trimmed by 0 bases and J by 0 bases, leaving 10 bases between them. CDR3 length: 15 residues. The germline V gene has CDR1 SGDLS and CDR2 YYNGEE.

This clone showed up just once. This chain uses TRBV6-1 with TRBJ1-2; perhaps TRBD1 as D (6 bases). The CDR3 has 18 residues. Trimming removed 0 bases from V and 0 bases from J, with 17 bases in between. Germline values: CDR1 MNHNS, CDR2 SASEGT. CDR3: CASSEAETTGPSNYGYTF. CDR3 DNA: TGTGCCAGCAGTGAAGCAGAGACGACAGGACCCTCTAACTATGGCTACACCTTC.

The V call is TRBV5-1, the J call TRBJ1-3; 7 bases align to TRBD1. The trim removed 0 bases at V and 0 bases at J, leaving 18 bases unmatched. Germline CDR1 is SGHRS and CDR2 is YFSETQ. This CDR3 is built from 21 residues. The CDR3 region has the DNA TGCGCCAGCAGCTTGGCCCCCTCGGTGGGACAGCGGCCCCACTCTGGAAACACCATATATTTT. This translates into CASSLAPSVGQRPHSGNTIYF.

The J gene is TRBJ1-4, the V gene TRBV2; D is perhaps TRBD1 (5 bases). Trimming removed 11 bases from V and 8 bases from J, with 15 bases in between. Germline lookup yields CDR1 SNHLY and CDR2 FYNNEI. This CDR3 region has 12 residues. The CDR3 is CAGGGVEEKLFF. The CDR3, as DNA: TGTGCCGGCGGGGGGGTGGAGGAAAAACTGTTTTTT.

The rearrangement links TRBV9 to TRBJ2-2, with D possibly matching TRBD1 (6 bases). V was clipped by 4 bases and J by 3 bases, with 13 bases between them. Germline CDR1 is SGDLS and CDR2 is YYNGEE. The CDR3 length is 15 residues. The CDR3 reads CASSQHRADTGELFF. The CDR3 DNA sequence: TGTGCCAGCAGCCAACACAGGGCGGACACCGGGGAGCTGTTTTTT.

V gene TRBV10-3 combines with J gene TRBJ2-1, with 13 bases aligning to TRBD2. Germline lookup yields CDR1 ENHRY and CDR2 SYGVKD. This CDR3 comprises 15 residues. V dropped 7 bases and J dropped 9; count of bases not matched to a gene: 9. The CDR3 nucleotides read TGTGCCATCACTGGGACTAGCGGGGACTTATCTGAGCAGTTCTTC. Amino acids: CAITGTSGDLSEQFF.

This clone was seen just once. The DNA of the CDR3 is TGTGCCAGCAGCCTCCGACAGCTTGAAGCTTTCTTT. Protein sequence: CASSLRQLEAFF. The chain is built from TRBV7-2 and TRBJ1-1; tentatively, D is TRBD1 (5 bases). Germline V lookup: CDR1 SGHTA, CDR2 FQGNSA. The CDR3 extends over 12 amino acids. Trimming left V 5 bases short and J 7 bases short, with 11 bases between.

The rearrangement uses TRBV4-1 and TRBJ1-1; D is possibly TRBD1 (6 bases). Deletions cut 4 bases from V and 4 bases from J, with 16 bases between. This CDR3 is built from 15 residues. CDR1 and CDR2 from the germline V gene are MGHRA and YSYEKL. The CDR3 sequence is CASSRIHRVSTEAFF. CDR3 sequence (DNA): TGCGCCAGCAGCCGAATCCACAGGGTGAGCACTGAAGCTTTCTTT.

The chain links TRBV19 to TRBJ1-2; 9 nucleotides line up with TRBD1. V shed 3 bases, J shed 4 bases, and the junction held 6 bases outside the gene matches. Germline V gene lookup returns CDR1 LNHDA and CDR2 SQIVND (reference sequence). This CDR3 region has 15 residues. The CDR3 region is CASSMGSGQGYGYTF. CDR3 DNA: TGTGCCAGTAGTATGGGCTCGGGACAGGGCTATGGCTACACCTTC.

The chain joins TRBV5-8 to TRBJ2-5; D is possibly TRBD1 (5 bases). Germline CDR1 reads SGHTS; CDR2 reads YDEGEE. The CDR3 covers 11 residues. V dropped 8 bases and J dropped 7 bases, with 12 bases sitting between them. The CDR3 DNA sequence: TGTGCCAGTTTGATAGGGGCGACCCAGTACTTC. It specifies CASLIGATQYF.

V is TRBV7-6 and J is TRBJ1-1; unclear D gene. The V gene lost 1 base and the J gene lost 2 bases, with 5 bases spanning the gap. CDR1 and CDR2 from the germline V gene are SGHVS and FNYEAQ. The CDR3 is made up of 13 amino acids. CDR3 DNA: TGTGCCAGCAGCTTAGACCTAAACACTGAAGCTTTCTTT. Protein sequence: CASSLDLNTEAFF.

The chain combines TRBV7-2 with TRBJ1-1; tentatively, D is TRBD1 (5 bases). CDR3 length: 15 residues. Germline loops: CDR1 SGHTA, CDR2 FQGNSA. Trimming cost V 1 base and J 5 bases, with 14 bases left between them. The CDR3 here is CASSLVWQGRTEAFF. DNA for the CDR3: TGTGCCAGCAGCTTAGTTTGGCAGGGTAGAACTGAAGCTTTCTTT.

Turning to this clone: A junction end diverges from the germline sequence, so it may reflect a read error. CDR3 nucleotides: TGTGCCAGCAGCTTCTACAGGGACACCGAAGCTTTCTTT. This codes for CASSFYRDTEAFF. The chain has TRBV7-3 and TRBJ1-1; D might be TRBD1 (6 bases). This CDR3 is 13 amino acids long. Germline CDR1 SGHTA, CDR2 FQGTGA.

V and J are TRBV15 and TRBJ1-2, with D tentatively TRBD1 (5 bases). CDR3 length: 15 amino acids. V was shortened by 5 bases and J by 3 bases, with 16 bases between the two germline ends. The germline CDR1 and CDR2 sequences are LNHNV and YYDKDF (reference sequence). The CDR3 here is CATSGAGRGDYGYTF. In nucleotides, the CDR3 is TGTGCCACCAGCGGTGCGGGGCGGGGTGACTATGGCTACACCTTC. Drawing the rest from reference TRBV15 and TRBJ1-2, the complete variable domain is DAMVIQNPRYQVTQFGKPVTLSCSQTLNHNVMYWYQQKSSQAPKLLFHYYDKDFNNEADTPDNFQSRRPNTSFCFLDIRSPGLGDTAMYLCATSGAGRGDYGYTFGSGTRLTVV.

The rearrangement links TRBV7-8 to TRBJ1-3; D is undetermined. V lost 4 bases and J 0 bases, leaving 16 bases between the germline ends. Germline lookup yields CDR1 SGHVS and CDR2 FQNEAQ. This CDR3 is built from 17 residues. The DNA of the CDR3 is TGTGCCAGCAGCTCCAACCGGGTGAACCCCTCTGGAAACACCATATATTTT. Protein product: CASSSNRVNPSGNTIYF. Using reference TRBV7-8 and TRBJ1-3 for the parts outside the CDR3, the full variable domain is GAGVSQSPRYKVAKRGQDVALRCDPISGHVSLFWYQQALGQGPEFLTYFQNEAQLDKSGLPSDRFFAERPEGSVSTLKIQRTQQEDSAVYLCASSSNRVNPSGNTIYFGEGSWLTVV.

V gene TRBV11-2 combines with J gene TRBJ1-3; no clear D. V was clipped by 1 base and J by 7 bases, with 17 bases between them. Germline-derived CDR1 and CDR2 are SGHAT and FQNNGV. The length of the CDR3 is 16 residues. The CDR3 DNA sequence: TGTGCCAGCAGCTTAGTCCGGGGTCTCTCTTTGAACACCATATATTTT. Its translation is CASSLVRGLSLNTIYF.

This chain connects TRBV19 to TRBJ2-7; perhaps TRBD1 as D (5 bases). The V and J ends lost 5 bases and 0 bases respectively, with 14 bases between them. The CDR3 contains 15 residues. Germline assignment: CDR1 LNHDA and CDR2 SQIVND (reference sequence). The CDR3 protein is CASSVQVTISYEQYF. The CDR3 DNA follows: TGTGCCAGTAGTGTACAGGTCACCATCTCCTACGAGCAGTACTTC.

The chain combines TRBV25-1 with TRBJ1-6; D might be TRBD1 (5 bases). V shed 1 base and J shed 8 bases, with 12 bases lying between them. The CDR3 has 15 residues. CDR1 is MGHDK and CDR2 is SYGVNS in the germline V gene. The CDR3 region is CASSESVRVDSPLHF. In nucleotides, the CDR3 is TGTGCCAGCAGTGAATCGGTCAGGGTGGATTCACCCCTCCACTTT.

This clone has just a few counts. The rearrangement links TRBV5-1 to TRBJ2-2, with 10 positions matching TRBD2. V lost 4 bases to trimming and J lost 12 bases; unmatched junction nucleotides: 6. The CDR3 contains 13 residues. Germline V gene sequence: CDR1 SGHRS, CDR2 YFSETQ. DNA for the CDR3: TGCGCCAGCAGCCTGGAAGCGGGGGGGAAGCTGTTTTTT. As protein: CASSLEAGGKLFF.

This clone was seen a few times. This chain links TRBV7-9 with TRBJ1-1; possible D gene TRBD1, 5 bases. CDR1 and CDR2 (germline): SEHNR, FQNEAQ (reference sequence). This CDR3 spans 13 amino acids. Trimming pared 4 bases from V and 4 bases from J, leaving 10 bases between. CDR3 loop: CASSSSQATEAFF. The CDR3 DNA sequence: TGTGCCAGCAGCTCATCACAGGCCACTGAAGCTTTCTTT.

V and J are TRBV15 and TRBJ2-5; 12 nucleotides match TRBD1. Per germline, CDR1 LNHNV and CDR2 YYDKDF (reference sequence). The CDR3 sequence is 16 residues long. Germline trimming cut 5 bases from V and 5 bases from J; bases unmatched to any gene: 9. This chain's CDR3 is CATSPSGTGGIETQYF. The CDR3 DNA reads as TGTGCCACCAGCCCCTCCGGGACAGGGGGCATTGAGACCCAGTACTTC. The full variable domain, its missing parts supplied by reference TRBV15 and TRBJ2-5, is DAMVIQNPRYQVTQFGKPVTLSCSQTLNHNVMYWYQQKSSQAPKLLFHYYDKDFNNEADTPDNFQSRRPNTSFCFLDIRSPGLGDTAMYLCATSPSGTGGIETQYFGPGTRLLVL.

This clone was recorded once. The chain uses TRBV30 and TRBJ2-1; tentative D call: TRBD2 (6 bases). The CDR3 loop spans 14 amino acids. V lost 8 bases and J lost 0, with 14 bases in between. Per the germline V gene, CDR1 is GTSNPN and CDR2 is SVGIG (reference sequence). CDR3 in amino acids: CASLDGSSYNEQFF. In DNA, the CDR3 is TGTGCCAGCCTAGACGGGAGCTCCTACAATGAGCAGTTCTTC.

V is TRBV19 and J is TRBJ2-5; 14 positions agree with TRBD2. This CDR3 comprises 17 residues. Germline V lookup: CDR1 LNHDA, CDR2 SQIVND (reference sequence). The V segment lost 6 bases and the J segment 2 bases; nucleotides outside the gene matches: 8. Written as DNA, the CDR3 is TGTGCCAGTAGCAGACTAGCGGGGGGGCGACGGCAAGAGACCCAGTACTTC. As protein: CASSRLAGGRRQETQYF.